Reported below is one T cell receptor (beta chain). No cognate antigen has been identified for it. It has no much larger one-base neighbor in the sample; base qualities were not kept. This entry is derived from a study of T cell responses to AZD1222 COVID-19 vaccine (dated by TCRdb to the early 2020s). For the wider study: Because spike-specific TCR depth and breadth did not differ between the two schedules, AZD1222 recipients who got a second dose at roughly 4 weeks were pooled with those who got a second dose at roughly 12 weeks. TCR sequencing covered 230 or so trial participants: 200 to 220 given two doses of AZD1222 and around 26 given two doses of MenACWY control vaccine. Trial participants were enrolled by age into subgroups of 18-55, 56-69 and 70-plus years, and around 150, 29 and 61 TCR-sequenced participants, respectively, were included in these subgroups.

The germline V gene provides CDR1 SGHTS and CDR2 YDEGEE. V and J are truncated by 4 bases and 1 base respectively, leaving an intervening sequence of 24 bases. From its cysteine to its phenylalanine, the CDR3 spans 18 amino acids. The read is trimmed to its CDR3 DNA, 54 bases read in frame from base 1. The investigation overall reported the following: In the small 56-69-year group, the increase in depth fell short of significance, most likely because of low power. Most participants were white British and females outnumbered males, and the authors suggested that clonal diversity may have been underestimated. Only a handful of AZD1222 recipients were SARS-CoV-2 seropositive at baseline, limiting conclusions about previously exposed vaccinees. Reportedly, almost half of the unique spike-specific TCRs recognized epitopes lying outside the regions that are mutated in the B.1.351 and B.1.1.7 variants. Spike-specific TCR breadth and depth rose significantly after two AZD1222 doses compared with day 0 and with MenACWY recipients. Because no day 14 peak-response samples were available, repertoires were characterized only after the peak T cell response. CD4 TCRs associated with the vaccine covered the entire spike protein, and the dominant responses were in regions 160-218 and 743-854.

The time point label on this specimen signifies: baseline before first vaccination. Samples from vaccinated people were obtained from the UK trials COV001 and COV002, which included a single-blind randomized controlled phase 2/3 trial of AZD1222 (ChAdOx1 nCoV-19) in healthy adults. For TCRbeta chain sequencing, PBMC samples from trial participants were taken at day 0 and at day 28 after the second dose. The CDR3 regions of human TCRbeta chains were subjected to immunosequencing. The original methods were these. TCRs in the repertoires were matched against a reference library of SARS-CoV-2-specific TCRs that had been generated with the MIRA antigen-specificity platform. Breadth was defined as the fraction of unique TCRs that were SARS-CoV-2-associated. Depth was defined as the fraction of total T cells that were SARS-CoV-2-associated. Using the MIRA data, every spike-specific TCR was mapped to the spike region that the TCR reacted to and assigned to either a CD4 or a CD8 class. Log10-transformed breadth and depth values were compared by one-way ANOVA with Sidak's multiple comparisons tests. In its TCRdb copy, this immuneACCESS table keeps in-frame sequences only and misses some clones. Where compared with another copy, unresolved V genes explain less than half of these, and the others have no known cause. The V and J calls and clone size come from that table; D and trimming were worked out from the DNA. This sample lists approximately 150,000 clones; over 90% were detected once. The ten most abundant clones make up 5% to 7% of the sample.

The receptor was isolated from an adult in good health. Recombination connected TRBV5-8 to TRBJ2-7; confidence is insufficient to name the D gene. Sequenced here: peripheral blood, sampled on day 0 of AZD1222 vaccination. The CDR3 corresponds to CASSHPRRPKRPSYEQYF. The DNA sequence follows: TGTGCCAGCAGCCACCCCCGCAGGCCGAAACGCCCTTCCTACGAGCAGTACTTC.